What follows are 5 T cell receptor beta chains derived from one specimen sequenced in a study of technical replicates of blood from a few donors. The assay was immunoSEQ multiplex PCR, and TCRdb's table has in-frame clones only and misses some. The table records 65,000 to 80,000 clones, 85% to 95% of them present only once. The sample was T cells isolated from PBMCs. All receptors come from a human donor in good health.

A few counts support this clone. The rearrangement links TRBV28 to TRBJ1-2, with TRBD1 matching 7 bases. CDR1 is MDHEN, CDR2 SYDVKM, per germline. V shed 5 bases, J shed 8 bases, and the junction held 2 bases outside the gene matches. The CDR3 contains 11 residues. CDR3 DNA sequence: TGTGCCAGCAGTCAAGGGGGCGGCTACACCTTC. It codes for CASSQGGGYTF.

The gene calls are TRBV4-1 and TRBJ1-4; a possible D gene is TRBD1 (6 bases). The V end lost 5 bases, the J end lost 3 bases, and 22 bases lay between the germline ends. The CDR3 has 18 residues. The germline V gene has CDR1 MGHRA and CDR2 YSYEKL. The CDR3 sequence: CASSATEGGKVANEKLFF. CDR3 sequence (DNA): TGCGCCAGCAGCGCCACGGAGGGGGGGAAGGTGGCTAATGAAAAACTGTTTTTT.

CDR3 sequence reads: CASSELAGYNEQFF. The CDR3 DNA is TGCGCCAGCAGTGAGTTGGCGGGATACAATGAGCAGTTCTTC. The chain links TRBV10-1 to TRBJ2-1; D might be TRBD2 (6 bases). Germline V lookup: CDR1 WNHNN, CDR2 SYGVQD (reference sequence). The CDR3 is 14 residues long. Trimming took 1 base from V and 4 from J, leaving 8 bases between them.

The chain couples TRBV28 to TRBJ2-5, with D unclear. This CDR3 spans 11 amino acids. CDR1 and CDR2 from the germline V gene are MDHEN and SYDVKM. V lost 4 bases, J lost 5 bases, and 5 bases lay in between. CDR3 sequence (DNA): TGTGCCAGCAGTTCTCTGGAGACCCAGTACTTC. This gives the protein CASSSLETQYF. Complete variable domain (other parts from reference TRBV28 and TRBJ2-5): DVKVTQSSRYLVKRTGEKVFLECVQDMDHENMFWYRQDPGLGLRLIYFSYDVKMKEKGDIPEGYSVSREKKERFSLILESASTNQTSMYLCASSSLETQYFGPGTRLLVL.

The CDR3 bases are TGTGCCAGCAGTTACTCCGACATACCCGGGGAGCTGTTTTTT. Translated: CASSYSDIPGELFF. The chain links TRBV6-5 to TRBJ2-2; no clear D. This CDR3 region has 14 residues. Germline CDR1 reads MNHEY; CDR2 reads SVGAGI. Trimming left V 0 bases short and J 6 bases short, with 8 bases between.